One and the same sample provided the 19 T cell receptor beta chains below, sequenced in a study. Cells sorted as Tregs were CD4+, CD25+ and CD127-/low. TCRdb re-derived calls from the 5' RACE reads in MiXCR, one entry per CDR3 protein. Among fewer than 75,000 distinct CDR3 sequences listed, approximately 26% were seen once. The sample comprised tumor-infiltrating Tregs sorted from the breast tumor. The receptors shown here come from a female donor with breast cancer.

There are many counts of this clonotype. The chain couples TRBV6-5 to TRBJ1-5; 8 positions agree with TRBD1. With V trimmed by 6 bases and J by 4 bases, 11 bases remained unmatched. This CDR3 contains 16 residues. Germline V gene data show CDR1 as MNHEY and CDR2 as SVGAGI. For the CDR3, the DNA is TGTGCCAGCAGAGCCCGTGGACAGGGCCTAAATCAGCCCCAGCATTTT. Translation gives CASRARGQGLNQPQHF.

This clonotype appeared many times. The rearrangement links TRBV20-1 to TRBJ1-2, with 7 bases matching TRBD1. Per the germline V gene, CDR1 is DFQATT and CDR2 is SNEGSKA (reference sequence). J was trimmed by 7 bases and V by 2 bases; bases with no gene match: 4. The CDR3 loop spans 12 amino acids. The CDR3 DNA sequence: TGCAGTGCTAGAAACAGGGGAGGTGGCTACACCTTC. Protein sequence: CSARNRGGGYTF.

The chain has TRBV6-1 and TRBJ2-5; D is ambiguous. The germline V gene has CDR1 MNHNS and CDR2 SASEGT. CDR3 size: 14 residues. Trimming removed 7 bases at V and 7 bases at J, with 19 bases between. The CDR3 coding sequence is TGTGCCAGCACGAGAATTCAGGAACCCGGGACCCAGTACTTC. It translates to CASTRIQEPGTQYF.

In regard to this clonotype: Sequence at one end of the junction differs from germline and may be a read error. The chain recombines TRBV5-1 with TRBJ1-4; 8 nucleotides line up with TRBD1. The length of the CDR3 is 14 residues. Looked up from germline, CDR1 is SGHRS and CDR2 is YFSETQ. CDR3 nucleotides: TGCACCAGCAGCTTGACAGGGGCGAATGGAAAACTGTTTTTT. The encoded protein is CTSSLTGANGKLFF.

The genes are TRBV4-1 and TRBJ1-1, with D uncertain. There are 14 residues in the CDR3. V lost 2 bases, J lost 4 bases, and 11 bases lay in between. Germline V CDR1 and CDR2: MGHRA, YSYEKL. In nucleotides, the CDR3 is TGCGCCAGCAGCCAACCGGTCATTGCCACTGAAGCTTTCTTT. The encoded protein is CASSQPVIATEAFF.

V gene TRBV6-4 combines with J gene TRBJ2-1; 7 bases are a match to TRBD2. Germline-derived CDR1 and CDR2 are MRHNA and SNTAGT. The V and J ends lost 5 bases and 12 bases, in that order; junction bases with no gene match: 10. The CDR3 is 13 amino acids. CDR3 nucleotide sequence: TGTGCCAGCAGTCCTAGCGGCTCAGCGGGGCAGTTCTTC. It yields the protein CASSPSGSAGQFF.

This clonotype was observed many times. The rearrangement uses TRBV5-1 and TRBJ2-5; 10 nucleotides line up with TRBD2. The V gene's germline CDR1 is SGHRS and CDR2 YFSETQ. V gave up 5 bases and J gave up 4 bases; unmatched junction bases: 17. This CDR3 comprises 18 residues. CDR3 amino acids: CASRLLLAGELIRETQYF. The DNA for the CDR3 is TGCGCCAGCAGACTGCTCCTAGCGGGAGAATTGATCCGAGAGACCCAGTACTTC.

The chain recombines TRBV7-2 with TRBJ1-1; weak D call: TRBD1 (5 bases). The CDR3 extends over 14 amino acids. CDR1 is SGHTA, CDR2 FQGNSA, per germline. V was clipped by 2 bases and J by 6 bases, with 13 bases between them. The CDR3 sequence: CTSSLIRGAAEAFF. CDR3 bases: TGTACCAGCAGCTTAATCCGGGGCGCCGCTGAAGCTTTCTTT.

The V gene is TRBV20-1, the J gene TRBJ2-7; D gene uncertain. The CDR3 has 13 residues. V lost 5 bases to trimming and J lost 3 bases, with 14 bases between them. CDR1 and CDR2 from the germline V gene are DFQATT and SNEGSKA (reference sequence). CDR3 residues: CSAAKWGLYEQYF. CDR3 nucleotides: TGCAGTGCTGCAAAATGGGGTCTCTACGAGCAGTACTTC.

The rearrangement links TRBV20-1 to TRBJ2-4; 12 bases are shared with TRBD1. Per germline, CDR1 DFQATT and CDR2 SNEGSKA (reference sequence). The CDR3 is 14 amino acids. The ends lost 5 bases at V and 6 bases at J; junction bases unmatched: 5. CDR3 DNA sequence: TGCAGTGCTGGGACAGGGGGCGAGCGAAACATTCAGTACTTC. The encoded protein is CSAGTGGERNIQYF.

This clonotype was seen a handful of times. This chain joins TRBV10-3 and TRBJ2-3, with D unclear. Deletions cut 6 bases from V and 0 bases from J, with 7 bases between. The CDR3 is 13 residues long. Germline CDR1 reads ENHRY; CDR2 reads SYGVKD. The CDR3, as DNA: TGTGCCATCAGCGAGGACAGCACAGATACGCAGTATTTT. Protein sequence: CAISEDSTDTQYF.

This clonotype has just a few counts. The V call is TRBV5-1, the J call TRBJ1-1, with 7 bases that match TRBD1. This CDR3 is 15 amino acids long. Germline V gene data show CDR1 as SGHRS and CDR2 as YFSETQ. Losses at the gene ends were 5 bases for V and 1 base for J; bases not matched to a gene: 8. This chain's CDR3 is CASRFFGTENTEAFF. CDR3 in DNA: TGCGCCAGCAGATTCTTTGGGACAGAGAACACTGAAGCTTTCTTT.

The genes are TRBV25-1 and TRBJ2-7, with TRBD2 matching over 8 bases. The CDR3 loop spans 16 amino acids. With 8 bases clipped from V and 1 base from J, the junction kept 13 bases outside the gene matches. Germline V gene data show CDR1 as MGHDK and CDR2 as SYGVNS. CDR3 region: CASCRLNSGTSYEQYF. The CDR3 coding sequence is TGTGCCAGCTGTAGACTGAATAGCGGGACTTCCTACGAGCAGTACTTC.

Points on this clonotype: Germline is not matched at one junction end, which may reflect a read error. The rearrangement links TRBV25-1 to TRBJ1-2; 11 nucleotides match TRBD1. Germline V gene lookup returns CDR1 MGHDK and CDR2 SYGVNS. The CDR3 runs 14 residues. The CDR3 reads CANSWDRGDYGYTF. The CDR3, as DNA: TGTGCCAACAGTTGGGACAGGGGGGACTATGGCTACACCTTC.

In its sample, this clonotype was seen a few times. The V and J genes are TRBV5-1 and TRBJ2-1; 11 bases align to TRBD2. The germline V gene has CDR1 SGHRS and CDR2 YFSETQ. The CDR3 covers 16 residues. Trimming at V came to 1 base and at J to 7 bases, leaving 7 bases not matched to a gene. CDR3 protein: CASSLFSGRAGNEQFF. Here the CDR3 DNA reads TGCGCCAGCAGCTTGTTTAGCGGGAGGGCCGGGAATGAGCAGTTCTTC.

The gene calls are TRBV11-2 and TRBJ2-1; TRBD2 aligns across 8 bases. CDR1 SGHAT and CDR2 FQNNGV come from the germline V gene. Unmatched junction bases numbered 6, after V lost 1 base and J lost 4 bases. The CDR3 is 16 residues long. The CDR3 DNA reads as TGTGCCAGCAGCTTAGTCGGGAGGGGGATTTACAATGAGCAGTTCTTC. This sequence encodes CASSLVGRGIYNEQFF.

This clonotype was detected many times. V is TRBV12-3 or TRBV12-4 and J is TRBJ2-7, with D perhaps matching TRBD2 (6 bases). This CDR3 is built from 14 residues. V was clipped by 3 bases and J by 0 bases, with 9 bases between them. CDR3 nucleotide sequence: TGTGCCAGCAGTTTTGGGGACTCCTCCTACGAGCAGTACTTC. Residues: CASSFGDSSYEQYF.

This clonotype was recorded many times. The CDR3 nucleotides read TGCGCCAGCAAGAACAGGGGGCTCGTCGATGAAAAACTGTTTTTT. This encodes CASKNRGLVDEKLFF. The chain couples TRBV5-1 to TRBJ1-4, with 9 bases fitting TRBD1. This CDR3 region has 15 residues. The trim removed 6 bases at V and 6 bases at J, leaving 9 bases unmatched. Germline CDR1 is SGHRS and CDR2 is YFSETQ.

This clonotype was recorded at least ten times. The J gene is TRBJ2-1, the V gene TRBV5-1; D may be TRBD1 or TRBD2 (5 bases each). The CDR3 length is 15 residues. Germline lookup yields CDR1 SGHRS and CDR2 YFSETQ. V lost 4 bases and J lost 0, with 11 bases in between. The CDR3 sequence: CASSPLGPSYNEQFF. CDR3 nucleotides: TGCGCCAGCAGCCCGCTGGGACCCTCCTACAATGAGCAGTTCTTC.